Detailed here is one T cell receptor beta chain. Antigen unknown. This PCR relied on a set of 60 Vbeta primers and 13 Jbeta primers. Assay: immunoSEQ multiplex PCR; the TCRdb copy retains only in-frame clones and omits some. This table holds over 150,000 clones, around 80% found once. Trimming stripped 5 bases from V and 11 bases from J, with 13 bases between. Germline V gene sequence: CDR1 MNHEY, CDR2 SMNVEV (reference sequence). The CDR3 is 12 amino acids. The data originate from a study of cytomegalovirus exposure and HLA in healthy donors. Study-level findings and limits: Most CMV-associated TCR beta chains appeared HLA-restricted in a later analysis.

This TCR derives from a middle-aged woman in good health and CMV-seronegative. Sequences were obtained from PBMCs. The gene calls are TRBV27 and TRBJ1-5; D is unresolved. DNA for the CDR3: TGTGCCAGCAGTGTCCTCGGGGAAGCCCAGCATTTT. This encodes CASSVLGEAQHF.